This T cell receptor (beta chain) was profiled in a study of T cells after yellow fever vaccination. Study at large: For low cell numbers, libraries were made with SMART-Seq v4 Ultra Low Input.

V was cut by 0 bases and J by 0 bases, with 9 bases left in between. CDR1 DFQATT and CDR2 SNEGSKA come from the germline V gene (reference sequence). This CDR3 has 15 amino acids. Study conclusions and caveats: Contaminants from the bulk population, in the form of abundant clonotypes, could be found in FACS-sorted repertoires. Booster samples showed a return of most primary-vaccination clones (roughly 96% CD4, 80% to 90% CD8).

This clonotype was detected only a few times. Antigen: not known. Production of TCR cDNA was by 5'RACE template switching, which also added a universal primer site and UMIs. TCRdb passed the 5' RACE reads through MiXCR, listing each CDR3 protein once. The repertoire includes 200,000 to 300,000 distinct CDR3 sequences, around 13% of them detected once, and 0.45% to 0.65% sits in the top ten. The TCR comes from a man aged 25 to 40 who received the YFV17D yellow fever vaccine. The V gene is TRBV20-1, the J gene TRBJ1-5; the D is unclear. The input for sequencing was CD4+ T cells sorted from PBMCs, taken 45 days after the yellow fever booster vaccination. The CDR3 spells CSARDLGASNQPQHF. CDR3 bases: TGCAGTGCTAGAGATCTGGGCGCTAGCAATCAGCCCCAGCATTTT.